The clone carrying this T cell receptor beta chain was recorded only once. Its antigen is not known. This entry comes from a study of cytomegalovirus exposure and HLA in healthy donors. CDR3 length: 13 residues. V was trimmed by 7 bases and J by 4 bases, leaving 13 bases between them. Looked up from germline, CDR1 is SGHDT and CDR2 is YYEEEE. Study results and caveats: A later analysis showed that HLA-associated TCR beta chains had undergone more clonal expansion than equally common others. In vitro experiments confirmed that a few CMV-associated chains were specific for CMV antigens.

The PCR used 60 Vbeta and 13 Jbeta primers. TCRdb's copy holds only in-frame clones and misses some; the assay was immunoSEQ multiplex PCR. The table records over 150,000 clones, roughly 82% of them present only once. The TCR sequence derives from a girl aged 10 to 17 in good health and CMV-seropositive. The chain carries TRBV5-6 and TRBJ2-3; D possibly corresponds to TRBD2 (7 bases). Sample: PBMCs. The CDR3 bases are TGTGCCAGCCCCAAGGGGGGGGCAGATACGCAGTATTTT. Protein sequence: CASPKGGADTQYF.